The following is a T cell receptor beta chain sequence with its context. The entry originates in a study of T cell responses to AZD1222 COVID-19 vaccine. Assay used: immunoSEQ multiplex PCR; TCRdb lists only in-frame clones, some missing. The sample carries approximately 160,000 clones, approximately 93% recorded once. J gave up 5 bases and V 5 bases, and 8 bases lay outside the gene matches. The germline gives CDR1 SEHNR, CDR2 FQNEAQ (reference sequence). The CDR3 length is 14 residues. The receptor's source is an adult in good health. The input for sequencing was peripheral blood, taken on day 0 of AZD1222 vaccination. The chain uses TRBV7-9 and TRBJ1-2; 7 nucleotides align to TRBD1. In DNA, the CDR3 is TGTGCCAGCAGCCTCTGGGAGGGACAGTATGGCTACACCTTC. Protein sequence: CASSLWEGQYGYTF.